This T cell receptor (beta chain) was recovered during a study of control samples from healthy donors and cancer patients. TCRdb keeps only in-frame clones here, not all; method: immunoSEQ multiplex PCR. Of 150,000 to 200,000 clones listed, roughly 90% are singletons. Germline V gene data show CDR1 as SGHTA and CDR2 as FQGNSA. The trim removed 6 bases at V and 2 bases at J, leaving 10 bases unmatched. The CDR3 consists of 15 residues. The sequence came from a man younger than 45 in good health. This sequence joins TRBV7-2 and TRBJ2-7, with TRBD1 identical over 7 bases. Sequencing used blood. The CDR3 loop reads CASSAGTVITYEQYF. Here the CDR3 DNA reads TGTGCCAGCAGTGCCGGGACAGTAATAACCTACGAGCAGTACTTC.